The present entry profiles one T cell receptor beta chain with its context. This CDR3 contains 17 residues. Losses at the gene ends were 4 bases for V and 6 bases for J; bases not matched to a gene: 12. CDR1 and CDR2 (germline): SNHLY, FYNNEI. This entry belongs to a study of blood T cell repertoires in COVID-19. As for the study in general: PBMCs, B-cell-depleted T cells, or T cells were the source of the cDNA or gDNA that made up the material.

Under the authors' procedure: Using reference gene primer amplification, nucleated cell counts were estimated. The protocol was immunoSEQ multiplex PCR, while the TCRdb copy is restricted to in-frame clones and leaves out a portion. V, J and clone size are those of that table, while D and trimming were read from the DNA. In the table there are under 300,000 clones, around nine tenths of which are singletons. The participants were between about 18 and 90 years old and came from 24 US areas. Cohort allocation depended upon clinical history that participants reported. Sequenced sample: PBMCs or T cells enriched from blood (not recorded which). The receptor was derived from a woman aged 50 to 60 who had recovered from COVID-19. The rearrangement links TRBV2 to TRBJ2-1; the match to TRBD2 covers 10 bases. The CDR3: CASSAHVRLAGVNEQFF. As DNA, the CDR3 is TGTGCCAGCAGTGCTCATGTTCGCCTAGCGGGAGTCAATGAGCAGTTCTTC. The entire variable domain, with the rest obtained from reference TRBV2 and TRBJ2-1, is as follows: EPEVTQTPSHQVTQMGQEVILRCVPISNHLYFYWYRQILGQKVEFLVSFYNNEISEKSEIFDDQFSVERPDGSNFTLKIRSTKLEDSAMYFCASSAHVRLAGVNEQFFGPGTRLTVL.